One sample yielded the 24 T cell receptor beta chains listed below, sequenced in a study of blood T cell repertoires in COVID-19. Sequencing was performed with immunoSEQ multiplex PCR; in TCRdb, only in-frame clones are kept and a portion is missing. There are some 390,000 clones in the sample; around 86% occur only once, and 3% lies in the top ten. The source material was peripheral blood. These TCRs come from a human donor in a cohort sampled during active COVID-19.

The V gene is TRBV7-9, the J gene TRBJ1-1; D perhaps matches TRBD1 (6 bases). V was pared by 4 bases and J by 4 bases, with 13 bases between. The CDR3 sequence is 14 residues long. Germline CDR1 SEHNR, CDR2 FQNEAQ (reference sequence). The CDR3 is CASSWKDSLTEAFF. In DNA, the CDR3 is TGTGCCAGCAGCTGGAAGGACAGTCTCACTGAAGCTTTCTTT.

This clone was detected a few times. This chain connects TRBV18 to TRBJ2-1, with D possibly matching TRBD2 (5 bases). From germline, CDR1 is KGHSH and CDR2 LQKENI. Trimming pared 3 bases from V and 0 bases from J, leaving 12 bases between. This CDR3 spans 16 amino acids. CDR3 nucleotides: TGTGCCAGCTCACCCCGAGCGGTGAGCTCCTACAATGAGCAGTTCTTC. Protein: CASSPRAVSSYNEQFF.

The rearrangement links TRBV7-8 to TRBJ2-4; 12 positions agree with TRBD2. The CDR3 spans 20 residues. Trimming cost V 4 bases and J 7 bases; bases outside gene matches: 20. Germline V gene sequence: CDR1 SGHVS, CDR2 FQNEAQ. In nucleotides, the CDR3 is TGTGCCAGCAGCTATCGACTAGCGGGGGTCCCAGACATGACTCCCAACATTCAGTACTTC. It is translated as CASSYRLAGVPDMTPNIQYF.

Here the CDR3 reads CASSRGRTYEQYF. For the CDR3, the DNA is TGTGCCAGCAGTCGGGGTAGGACCTACGAGCAGTACTTC. This sequence joins TRBV6-5 and TRBJ2-7, with TRBD2 as a possible D gene (5 bases). Germline V gene data show CDR1 as MNHEY and CDR2 as SVGAGI. The V and J ends lost 5 bases and 2 bases respectively, with 10 bases between them. This CDR3 contains 13 residues.

The chain links TRBV2 to TRBJ2-5, with 10 positions matching TRBD2. The V segment lost 1 base and the J segment 0 bases; nucleotides outside the gene matches: 2. CDR3 length: 16 amino acids. CDR1 is SNHLY, CDR2 FYNNEI, per germline. The CDR3 bases are TGTGCCAGCAGTGAAGATACTAGCGGGAACCAAGAGACCCAGTACTTC. Translating gives CASSEDTSGNQETQYF.

This clone was observed a handful of times. The CDR3 loop is CASSDSSRNSPLHF. The CDR3 DNA reads as TGTGCCAGCAGTGATTCGAGTCGGAATTCACCCCTCCACTTT. The J gene is TRBJ1-6, the V gene TRBV6-1; D is undetermined. With 3 bases removed from V and 7 bases from J, the gap between germline ends came to 10 bases. The CDR3 is 14 amino acids. Germline loops: CDR1 MNHNS, CDR2 SASEGT.

V usage is TRBV7-3 and J usage is TRBJ2-7, with 15 bases aligning to TRBD2. The V gene end was trimmed by 4 bases and the J gene end by 4 bases; junction bases not matched to a gene: 8. The CDR3 loop spans 17 amino acids. Germline CDR1 and CDR2: SGHTA and FQGTGA. This CDR3 is CASSSGLAGGLSYEQYF. CDR3 bases: TGTGCCAGCAGCTCGGGACTAGCGGGAGGCCTCTCTTACGAGCAGTACTTC.

The chain links TRBV30 to TRBJ1-5, with no clear D. The CDR3 loop spans 14 amino acids. V was cut by 0 bases and J by 0 bases, with 6 bases left in between. Looked up from germline, CDR1 is GTSNPN and CDR2 is SVGIG (reference sequence). CDR3 bases: TGTGCCTGGAGTGTAGAGGCTAGCAATCAGCCCCAGCATTTT. This encodes CAWSVEASNQPQHF.

This clone was picked up one time. The chain is built from TRBV24-1 and TRBJ2-1; 11 positions agree with TRBD2. In germline, CDR1 is KGHDR, CDR2 SFDVKD. Trimming removed 0 bases from V and 8 bases from J; junction bases left unmatched: 2. This CDR3 spans 15 amino acids. Here the CDR3 reads CATSDLTSGSDEQFF. The CDR3 DNA is TGTGCCACCAGTGATTTGACTAGCGGGAGCGATGAGCAGTTCTTC.

The chain uses TRBV19 and TRBJ2-3; possible D gene TRBD2, 6 bases. This CDR3 contains 16 residues. Trimming shortened V by 3 bases and J by 1 base, and 14 bases separated the two germline ends. Per germline, CDR1 LNHDA and CDR2 SQIVND (reference sequence). DNA of the CDR3: TGTGCCAGTAGTATCTTTAGCGGCCTCCGCACAGATACGCAGTATTTT. This sequence encodes CASSIFSGLRTDTQYF.

The chain employs TRBV6-1 and TRBJ2-5; D uncertain. The CDR3 is made up of 13 amino acids. From germline, CDR1 is MNHNS and CDR2 SASEGT. The V end lost 1 base, the J end lost 5 bases, and 8 bases lay between the germline ends. The CDR3 DNA sequence: TGTGCCAGCAGTGAAGGACTTGAGGAGACCCAGTACTTC. It codes for CASSEGLEETQYF.

CDR3: CASSLVTRSGEQYF. DNA for the CDR3: TGTGCCAGCAGCTTAGTGACTAGAAGCGGCGAGCAGTACTTC. V gene TRBV7-2 combines with J gene TRBJ2-7, with D perhaps matching TRBD2 (6 bases). V was pared by 1 base and J by 6 bases, with 13 bases between. Germline assignment: CDR1 SGHTA and CDR2 FQGNSA. The CDR3 has 14 residues.

This clone was observed a single time. The chain links TRBV7-2 to TRBJ2-3, with D possibly matching TRBD1 (6 bases). CDR1 is SGHTA and CDR2 is FQGNSA in the germline V gene. The length of the CDR3 is 14 residues. Deletions cut 7 bases from V and 0 bases from J, with 11 bases between. For the CDR3, the DNA is TGTGCCAGCACCTGGGACACCAGCACAGATACGCAGTATTTT. Translating gives CASTWDTSTDTQYF.

V and J are TRBV10-3 and TRBJ2-3, with D perhaps TRBD2 (6 bases). Germline values: CDR1 ENHRY, CDR2 SYGVKD. The CDR3 extends over 15 amino acids. Trimming removed 8 bases from V and 2 bases from J, with 17 bases in between. CDR3 in amino acids: CAIGAGPSLTDTQYF. CDR3 DNA: TGTGCCATCGGAGCGGGCCCTTCCCTCACAGATACGCAGTATTTT.

The rearrangement uses TRBV21-1 and TRBJ2-7; the table assigns TRBD2, which was not confirmed against the DNA. TRBV21-1 is classified as a pseudogene. The CDR3 is 14 amino acids. The CDR3 spells CASSSLDGTYEQYF. CDR3 DNA: TGTGCCAGCAGCTCCCTAGACGGGACCTACGAGCAGTACTTC.

The CDR3 sequence is CASSLWGTSPYGYTF. Written as DNA, the CDR3 is TGCGCCAGCAGCTTGTGGGGGACAAGTCCCTATGGCTACACCTTC. The J gene is TRBJ1-2, the V gene TRBV5-1; D perhaps matches TRBD1 (6 bases). The V gene's germline CDR1 is SGHRS and CDR2 YFSETQ. V was trimmed by 1 base and J by 4 bases, leaving 14 bases between them. The CDR3 is 15 amino acids.

This sequence joins TRBV6-5 and TRBJ1-2, with TRBD1 identical over 7 bases. Germline V gives CDR1 MNHEY, CDR2 SVGAGI. Germline trimming cut 6 bases from V and 7 bases from J; bases unmatched to any gene: 14. The CDR3 is made up of 15 amino acids. DNA for the CDR3: TGTGCCAGCAGACGCCCCGGGACAGCCCATACTGGCTACACCTTC. It is translated as CASRRPGTAHTGYTF.

Notes on this clone: At one end the junction does not follow the germline gene, possibly because of a read error. The chain combines TRBV6-5 with TRBJ1-3; 8 bases are a match to TRBD1. Germline V gene data show CDR1 as MNHEY and CDR2 as SVGAGI. This CDR3 region has 11 residues. DNA of the CDR3: TGTGCCAGCAACTCTAGAGGACAGGGACATTTT. It encodes CASNSRGQGHF.

The rearrangement joins TRBV11-2 to TRBJ2-1, with D perhaps matching TRBD2 (6 bases). The V gene lost 0 bases and the J gene lost 0 bases, with 15 bases spanning the gap. The CDR3 covers 18 residues. Per the germline V gene, CDR1 is SGHAT and CDR2 is FQNNGV. CDR3 nucleotides: TGTGCCAGCAGCTTAGATCGGAGGCTAGCGAGCTCCTACAATGAGCAGTTCTTC. Translated: CASSLDRRLASSYNEQFF. The whole variable domain, remainder taken from reference TRBV11-2 and TRBJ2-1, is EAGVAQSPRYKIIEKRQSVAFWCNPISGHATLYWYQQILGQGPKLLIQFQNNGVVDDSQLPKDRFSAERLKGVDSTLKIQPAKLEDSAVYLCASSLDRRLASSYNEQFFGPGTRLTVL.

This clone was observed once. For the CDR3, the DNA is TGTGCCAGCAGGCGAGGGGGCCCAAGCACAGATACGCAGTATTTT. Translated, it gives CASRRGGPSTDTQYF. The rearrangement links TRBV3-1 (or the pseudogene TRBV3-2) to TRBJ2-3, with 7 bases lining up with TRBD1. The CDR3 contains 15 residues. The germline CDR1 and CDR2 sequences are LGHDT and YNNKEL (reference sequence). Losses at the gene ends were 6 bases for V and 0 bases for J; bases not matched to a gene: 6.

Only one count was recorded for this clone. The J gene is TRBJ2-7, the V gene TRBV18; 7 bases agree with TRBD1. Germline values: CDR1 KGHSH, CDR2 LQKENI. The CDR3 has 15 residues. The V segment lost 3 bases and the J segment 9 bases; nucleotides outside the gene matches: 14. For the CDR3, the DNA is TGTGCCAGCTCACCCTACCGGGACAGAGCATCCCCGCAGTACTTC. It is translated as CASSPYRDRASPQYF.

The chain links TRBV28 to TRBJ2-5, with a possible D match to TRBD1 (5 bases). Germline CDR1 reads MDHEN; CDR2 reads SYDVKM. With 6 bases removed from V and 0 bases from J, the gap between germline ends came to 11 bases. The CDR3 loop spans 14 amino acids. The CDR3 DNA reads as TGTGCCAGCAGACTCCGACAGCACCAAGAGACCCAGTACTTC. Protein: CASRLRQHQETQYF. The full variable domain, completed using reference TRBV28 and TRBJ2-5, is DVKVTQSSRYLVKRTGEKVFLECVQDMDHENMFWYRQDPGLGLRLIYFSYDVKMKEKGDIPEGYSVSREKKERFSLILESASTNQTSMYLCASRLRQHQETQYFGPGTRLLVL.

The chain couples TRBV6-6 to TRBJ1-5, with TRBD1 matching over 7 bases. The germline gives CDR1 MNHNY, CDR2 SVGAGI (reference sequence). Trimming at V came to 0 bases and at J to 6 bases, leaving 5 bases not matched to a gene. The CDR3 consists of 15 residues. CDR3 protein: CASSYSMPGGQPQHF. Written as DNA, the CDR3 is TGTGCCAGCAGTTACTCGATGCCAGGGGGTCAGCCCCAGCATTTT.

On this clone: Other DNA sequences in the same sample also yield this CDR3. In DNA form, the CDR3 reads TGCGCCAGCAGCCAAGAGGGGATGGGGGGGGAGACCCAGTACTTC. Protein sequence: CASSQEGMGGETQYF. The chain couples TRBV4-1 to TRBJ2-5, with 7 bases aligning to TRBD2. The germline CDR1 and CDR2 sequences are MGHRA and YSYEKL. Unmatched junction bases numbered 6, after V lost 0 bases and J lost 5 bases. The CDR3 has 15 amino acids.